The rows below give T cell receptor beta chains drawn from one sample of a study of patients and donors after allogeneic stem cell transplantation. TCRdb reprocessed the RT-PCR reads with MiXCR, giving one entry per CDR3 protein. The sample lists about a million distinct CDR3 sequences; roughly 18% were seen once. Sequencing was carried out using blood, either unsorted or a sorted T cell fraction (not recorded which). The origin of the receptors is a human donor who was either an allogeneic HSCT recipient or a stem cell or donor lymphocyte infusion donor (not recorded which). It is not recorded whose cells these are; they may come from a transplant donor. The CDR3 runs from the conserved cysteine through the conserved F or W. A D gene is named only where the DNA matches it firmly. A row's size may be missing; if present it is once, few, many or a size class.

TRBV6-1	.	TRBJ2-2	TRBD2	TGTGCCAGCACCCTGGGACTAGCGGGGTTCCACACCGGGGAGCTGTTTTTT	CASTLGLAGFHTGELFF
TRBV5-1	few	TRBJ2-1	.	TGCGCCAGCAGCTTGCGGCAGGGGCTGATGAATGAGCAGTTCTTC	CASSLRQGLMNEQFF
TRBV5-1	few	TRBJ2-7	TRBD1	TGCGCCAGCAGCTGGGATTCTACAGGGGCGGCCGCCTACGAGCAGTACTTC	CASSWDSTGAAAYEQYF
TRBV10-3	few	TRBJ1-1	.	TGTGCCATCAGTGAGCCGAACCTGGCTGAAGCTTTCTTT	CAISEPNLAEAFF
TRBV3-1	.	TRBJ1-6	.	TGTGCCAGCAGCCAGGGTTGGGGATCACCCCTCCACTTT	CASSQGWGSPLHF
TRBV10-3	.	TRBJ2-3	.	TGTGCCATCAGCTTAGGGGTCACAGATACGCAGTATTTT	CAISLGVTDTQYF
TRBV27	.	TRBJ2-7	.	TGTGCCAGCAGTTCCTACAGGGAAGGGAACGAGCAGTACTTC	CASSSYREGNEQYF
TRBV19	few	TRBJ2-3	.	TGTGCCAGTAGTATAGGGCAACCCTCCACAGATACGCAGTATTTT	CASSIGQPSTDTQYF
TRBV20-1	few	TRBJ2-4	.	TGCAGCGCTACCTGGGGCAAAAACATTCAGTACTTC	CSATWGKNIQYF
TRBV19	few	TRBJ1-1	.	TGTGCCAGTAGTGTTACCGGGATGGGCACTGAAGCTTTCTTT	CASSVTGMGTEAFF
TRBV7-3	.	TRBJ2-3	.	TGTGCCAGCAGCAGGGTTCATACAGATACGCAGTATTTT	CASSRVHTDTQYF
TRBV12-3/TRBV12-4	few	TRBJ1-2	TRBD1	TGTGCCAGCAGTGTGGACAGGGTTAGTGGCTACACCTTC	CASSVDRVSGYTF
TRBV30	.	TRBJ2-1	.	TGTGCCTGGAGTTCCGGGAACTACAATGAGCAGTTCTTC	CAWSSGNYNEQFF
TRBV3-1	.	TRBJ2-1	TRBD2	TGTGCCACTATGACTAGCGGATCCTTTAATGAGCAGTTCTTC	CATMTSGSFNEQFF
TRBV7-2	few	TRBJ1-5	.	TGTGCCAGCAGCTGGACGACGGACGCCAATCAGCCCCAGCATTTT	CASSWTTDANQPQHF
TRBV4-1	.	TRBJ1-2	TRBD1	TGCGCCAGCAGCCGCCCGGGACAGAACTATGGCTACACCTTC	CASSRPGQNYGYTF
TRBV12-3/TRBV12-4	few	TRBJ1-2	.	TGTGCCAGCAGCGAACAGGGACGCCACCGGGGCTACACCTTC	CASSEQGRHRGYTF
TRBV5-6	.	TRBJ2-1	.	TGTGCCAGCAGCTTGGCAATTGAGCAGTTCTTC	CASSLAIEQFF
TRBV19	.	TRBJ2-1	.	TGTGCCAGTTTAGGTGGCAGCCGAAACTCCTACAATGAGCAGTTCTTC	CASLGGSRNSYNEQFF
TRBV15	few	TRBJ1-2	.	TGTGCCACCAGCTTGCCTTTTAACTATGGCTACACCTTC	CATSLPFNYGYTF
TRBV5-1	.	TRBJ2-7	.	TGCGCCAGCAGCTTGGAAGGGGGGCTGGGGGAGCAGTACTTC	CASSLEGGLGEQYF
TRBV5-1	.	TRBJ1-1	.	TGCGCCAGCAGCTTGGATACCGCTGAAGCTTTCTTT	CASSLDTAEAFF
TRBV5-1	few	TRBJ1-1	.	TGCGCCAGCAACTCGCAGGGACGAGAGAACACTGAAGCTTTCTTT	CASNSQGRENTEAFF
TRBV12-3/TRBV12-4	.	TRBJ2-7	.	TGTGCCAGCAGTGACCTTCAGGGGGGCGAGCAGTACTTC	CASSDLQGGEQYF